Listed here are 24 T cell receptor beta chains from one sample, sequenced in a study of cytomegalovirus exposure and HLA in healthy donors. The PCR had 60 Vbeta and 13 Jbeta primers. Generated by immunoSEQ multiplex PCR, the TCRdb table keeps only in-frame clones and is missing some. The sample shows around 170,000 clones, 84% of them seen only once. The sequencing input was PBMCs. The receptors were gathered from a boy under 10 years old in good health and CMV-seronegative.

The V call is TRBV4-1, the J call TRBJ2-1; TRBD2 matches 9 bases. The CDR3 is 14 amino acids. CDR1 is MGHRA and CDR2 is YSYEKL in the germline V gene. Trimming removed 4 bases from V and 4 bases from J; junction bases left unmatched: 2. The CDR3 coding sequence is TGCGCCAGCAGCCCGACTAGCGGATACAATGAGCAGTTCTTC. Its protein is CASSPTSGYNEQFF.

This chain links TRBV19 with TRBJ1-5, with TRBD1 as a possible D gene (6 bases). V gave up 6 bases and J gave up 1 base, with 13 bases separating them. The CDR3 is 15 residues long. Looked up from germline, CDR1 is LNHDA and CDR2 is SQIVND (reference sequence). This CDR3 reads CASRTGSLSNQPQHF. DNA for the CDR3: TGTGCCAGTAGAACAGGGTCTTTGAGCAATCAGCCCCAGCATTTT. Based on the CDR3 plus reference TRBV19 and TRBJ1-5, the full variable domain is DGGITQSPKYLFRKEGQNVTLSCEQNLNHDAMYWYRQDPGQGLRLIYYSQIVNDFQKGDIAEGYSVSREKKESFPLTVTSAQKNPTAFYLCASRTGSLSNQPQHFGDGTRLSIL.

The chain combines TRBV29-1 with TRBJ2-1, with 7 positions matching TRBD1. After removal of 5 bases from V and 1 base from J, the junction contained 14 bases not matched to a gene. CDR1 and CDR2 from the germline V gene are SQVTM and ANQGSEA. CDR3 length: 17 residues. The CDR3 nucleotides read TGCAGCGTTATAAAGAAGGGGGCGGTCATTTCCTACAATGAGCAGTTCTTC. Its translation: CSVIKKGAVISYNEQFF.

This clone was detected once. J is TRBJ2-7 and V is TRBV6-6; a possible D gene is TRBD1 (6 bases). The V and J ends lost 0 bases and 5 bases respectively, with 11 bases between them. The CDR3 loop spans 14 amino acids. Germline assignment: CDR1 MNHNY and CDR2 SVGAGI (reference sequence). Written as DNA, the CDR3 is TGTGCCAGCAGTTACTCGGCAGGGGATAACGAGCAGTACTTC. This translates into CASSYSAGDNEQYF.

The J gene is TRBJ2-3, the V gene TRBV18; 9 bases agree with TRBD1. Germline CDR1 KGHSH, CDR2 LQKENI. The CDR3 is 15 residues long. J gave up 4 bases and V 3 bases, and 5 bases lay outside the gene matches. CDR3 loop: CASSPGQGGPDTQYF. In DNA, the CDR3 is TGTGCCAGCTCACCGGGACAGGGAGGTCCAGATACGCAGTATTTT.

The chain links TRBV7-9 to TRBJ1-1; tentative D call: TRBD1 (5 bases). Between the trimmed V and J ends, which lost 3 bases and 0 bases, there was a span of 5 bases. Germline V gene sequence: CDR1 SEHNR, CDR2 FQNEAQ (reference sequence). CDR3 length: 13 amino acids. Here the CDR3 reads CASSFRVNTEAFF. CDR3 DNA sequence: TGTGCCAGCAGCTTCAGGGTGAACACTGAAGCTTTCTTT.

The CDR3 sequence: CASSGGGQGKLGYTF. The CDR3 DNA sequence: TGTGCCAGCAGCGGGGGGGGACAGGGGAAACTTGGCTACACCTTC. V and J are TRBV9 and TRBJ1-2; 10 nucleotides match TRBD1. V was clipped by 3 bases and J by 7 bases; unmatched bases: 9. Germline V lookup: CDR1 SGDLS, CDR2 YYNGEE. This CDR3 is built from 15 residues.

This chain links TRBV6-1 with TRBJ2-7; a weak D match, TRBD1 (5 bases). The V gene lost 10 bases and the J gene lost 4 bases, with 17 bases spanning the gap. This CDR3 is built from 13 residues. Germline V CDR1 and CDR2: MNHNS, SASEGT. This CDR3 reads CAISPKRGYEQYF. The DNA for the CDR3 is TGTGCCATCAGCCCGAAAAGGGGTTACGAGCAGTACTTC.

The V and J genes are TRBV6-5 and TRBJ2-2; 7 bases fit TRBD1. V was pared by 10 bases and J by 6 bases, with 11 bases of the junction left unmatched. The CDR3 has 14 residues. The germline V gene encodes CDR1 MNHEY and CDR2 SVGAGI. The CDR3 sequence: CATARTGGAGELFF. The CDR3 coding sequence is TGTGCCACCGCCCGGACAGGTGGTGCCGGGGAGCTGTTTTTT.

The J gene is TRBJ2-1, the V gene TRBV5-1; 11 bases map to TRBD2. Germline V gene data show CDR1 as SGHRS and CDR2 as YFSETQ. V trimming: 0 bases; J trimming: 10 bases; junction bases outside the gene matches: 6. The CDR3 has 15 amino acids. Here the CDR3 reads CASSLASSGRREQFF. The CDR3 DNA reads TGCGCCAGCAGCTTGGCATCTAGCGGGAGGCGCGAGCAGTTCTTC.

The chain is built from TRBV11-3 and TRBJ2-1; D not resolved. Germline lookup yields CDR1 SGHNT and CDR2 YENEEA. This CDR3 has 16 amino acids. Between the trimmed V and J ends, which lost 2 bases and 0 bases, there was a span of 11 bases. CDR3 bases: TGTGCCAGCAGCTTAAATGCCCTAGGCTCCTACAATGAGCAGTTCTTC. Residues: CASSLNALGSYNEQFF. Using reference TRBV11-3 and TRBJ2-1 for the parts outside the CDR3, the full variable domain is EAGVVQSPRYKIIEKKQPVAFWCNPISGHNTLYWYLQNLGQGPELLIRYENEEAVDDSQLPKDRFSAERLKGVDSTLKIQPAELGDSAVYLCASSLNALGSYNEQFFGPGTRLTVL.

The sample holds a few counts of this clone. V and J are TRBV7-3 and TRBJ1-4, with TRBD1 matching 7 bases. The ends lost 5 bases at V and 8 bases at J; junction bases unmatched: 8. The CDR3 has 14 amino acids. Germline CDR1 is SGHTA and CDR2 is FQGTGA. The CDR3 DNA follows: TGTGCCAGCAGCCAAACAGGGGATCCCGAAAAACTGTTTTTT. It translates to CASSQTGDPEKLFF.

Written as DNA, the CDR3 is TGCGCCAGCAGCTTGGAGGGCGGGAACTACAATGAGCAGTTCTTC. This encodes CASSLEGGNYNEQFF. The J gene is TRBJ2-1, the V gene TRBV5-1, with a weak D call TRBD2 (6 bases). This CDR3 contains 15 residues. In germline, CDR1 is SGHRS, CDR2 YFSETQ. Trimming took 0 bases from V and 3 from J, leaving 10 bases between them. Full variable domain (outside the CDR3, taken from reference TRBV5-1 and TRBJ2-1): KAGVTQTPRYLIKTRGQQVTLSCSPISGHRSVSWYQQTPGQGLQFLFEYFSETQRNKGNFPGRFSGRQFSNSRSEMNVSTLELGDSALYLCASSLEGGNYNEQFFGPGTRLTVL.

This chain links TRBV28 with TRBJ2-7; 10 bases fit TRBD1. The CDR3 is 14 amino acids. J lost 4 bases, V lost 4 bases, and 4 bases had no gene match. CDR1 is MDHEN and CDR2 is SYDVKM in the germline V gene. This CDR3 is CASSSDRGVYEQYF. CDR3 sequence (DNA): TGTGCCAGCAGTTCGGACAGGGGGGTGTACGAGCAGTACTTC.

The V and J genes are TRBV10-3 and TRBJ1-1; 7 bases map to TRBD1. The CDR3 has 14 amino acids. The junction had 2 bases not matched to a gene; V was cut back by 0 bases and J by 4 bases. Germline CDR1 ENHRY, CDR2 SYGVKD. CDR3 in DNA: TGTGCCATCAGTGAGTCAGGGGGCACCACTGAAGCTTTCTTT. Its translation: CAISESGGTTEAFF.

The chain combines TRBV5-1 with TRBJ1-3, with D perhaps TRBD1 (6 bases). This CDR3 contains 16 residues. V dropped 0 bases and J dropped 3 bases, with 13 bases sitting between them. Germline CDR1 is SGHRS and CDR2 is YFSETQ. DNA of the CDR3: TGCGCCAGCAGCTTGGAAAACAGGGTCGGTGGAAACACCATATATTTT. Its protein product is CASSLENRVGGNTIYF.

The V and J genes are TRBV7-2 and TRBJ1-1, with a weak D call TRBD1 (5 bases). V lost 2 bases and J lost 0, with 13 bases in between. From germline, CDR1 is SGHTA and CDR2 FQGNSA. CDR3 length: 16 amino acids. The CDR3: CASSLQVFRVNTEAFF. In DNA, the CDR3 is TGTGCCAGCAGCTTACAGGTTTTCAGGGTGAACACTGAAGCTTTCTTT.

The chain joins TRBV19 to TRBJ1-4, with 7 bases matching TRBD1. The length of the CDR3 is 14 residues. Trimming removed 7 bases from V and 5 bases from J; junction bases left unmatched: 7. Germline loops: CDR1 LNHDA, CDR2 SQIVND (reference sequence). This CDR3 is CASTRGQTNEKLFF. CDR3 DNA sequence: TGTGCCAGTACCAGGGGACAGACAAATGAAAAACTGTTTTTT. The entire variable domain, with the rest obtained from reference TRBV19 and TRBJ1-4, is as follows: DGGITQSPKYLFRKEGQNVTLSCEQNLNHDAMYWYRQDPGQGLRLIYYSQIVNDFQKGDIAEGYSVSREKKESFPLTVTSAQKNPTAFYLCASTRGQTNEKLFFGSGTQLSVL.

The rearrangement uses TRBV5-1 and TRBJ2-3; 7 nucleotides line up with TRBD1. Germline CDR1 reads SGHRS; CDR2 reads YFSETQ. The CDR3 is 15 residues long. V lost 6 bases, J lost 0 bases, and 7 bases stayed unmatched. DNA of the CDR3: TGCGCCAGCACCCGACAGGGAAGGAGCACAGATACGCAGTATTTT. Translation: CASTRQGRSTDTQYF.

This clone was observed a handful of times. The chain uses TRBV28 and TRBJ2-7, with D tentatively TRBD2 (7 bases). V lost 4 bases and J lost 5, with 27 bases in between. The V gene's germline CDR1 is MDHEN and CDR2 SYDVKM. The CDR3 covers 18 residues. This chain's CDR3 is CASSSWWVRARGGDEQYF. The CDR3 bases are TGTGCCAGCAGTTCCTGGTGGGTAAGGGCCCGAGGGGGGGACGAGCAGTACTTC.

The rearrangement uses TRBV20-1 and TRBJ1-1, with no clear D. CDR1 and CDR2 (germline): DFQATT, SNEGSKA (reference sequence). This CDR3 comprises 11 residues. In DNA, the CDR3 is TGCAGCCAGGTTCAGTTTTGGAAAACTTTCTTT. Translation gives CSQVQFWKTFF.

The V gene is TRBV5-1, the J gene TRBJ2-7; 11 bases fit TRBD1. The CDR3 consists of 16 residues. Germline CDR1 is SGHRS and CDR2 is YFSETQ. V trimming: 4 bases; J trimming: 5 bases; junction bases outside the gene matches: 11. CDR3 bases: TGCGCCAGCAGCGACCCGGGACAGGGGGGCGTCCACGAGCAGTACTTC. Its protein product is CASSDPGQGGVHEQYF.

The V and J genes are TRBV29-1 and TRBJ2-2; weak D call: TRBD2 (6 bases). Trimming left V 1 base short and J 2 bases short, with 11 bases between. CDR1 is SQVTM, CDR2 ANQGSEA, per germline. CDR3 length equals 15 residues. DNA for the CDR3: TGCAGCGTTGAAGGTCCGGGAGCTAACACCGGGGAGCTGTTTTTT. This codes for CSVEGPGANTGELFF.

This clone was observed a few times. CDR3 in DNA: TGTGCCAGCAGTGAGGGTAGGAAGGGACAGTTGAACACTGAAGCTTTCTTT. Its protein product is CASSEGRKGQLNTEAFF. This chain uses TRBV6-1 with TRBJ1-1; 7 positions agree with TRBD1. Trimming cost V 3 bases and J 0 bases; bases outside gene matches: 10. Germline-derived CDR1 and CDR2 are MNHNS and SASEGT. The CDR3 loop spans 17 amino acids.